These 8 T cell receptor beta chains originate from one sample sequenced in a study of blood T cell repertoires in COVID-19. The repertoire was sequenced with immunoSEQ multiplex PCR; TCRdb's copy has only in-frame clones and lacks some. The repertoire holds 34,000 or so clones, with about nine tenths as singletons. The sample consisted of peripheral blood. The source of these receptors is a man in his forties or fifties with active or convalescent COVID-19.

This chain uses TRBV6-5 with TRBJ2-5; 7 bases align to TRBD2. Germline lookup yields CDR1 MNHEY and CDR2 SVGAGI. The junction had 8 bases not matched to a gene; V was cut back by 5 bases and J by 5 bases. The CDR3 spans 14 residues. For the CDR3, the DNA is TGTGCCAGCAGTAAACTAGCGCTCCGGGAGACCCAGTACTTC. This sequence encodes CASSKLALRETQYF.

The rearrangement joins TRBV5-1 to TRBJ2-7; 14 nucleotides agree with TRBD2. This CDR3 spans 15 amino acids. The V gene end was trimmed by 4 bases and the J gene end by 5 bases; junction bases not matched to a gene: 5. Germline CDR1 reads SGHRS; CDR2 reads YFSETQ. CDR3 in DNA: TGCGCCAGCAGCGGGCTGACTAGCGGGAGGGACGAGCAGTACTTC. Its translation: CASSGLTSGRDEQYF.

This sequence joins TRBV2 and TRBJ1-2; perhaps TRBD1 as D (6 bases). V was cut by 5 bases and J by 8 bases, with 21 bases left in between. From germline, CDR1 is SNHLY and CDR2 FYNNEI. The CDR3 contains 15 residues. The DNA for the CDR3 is TGTGCCAGCAGTCGATTTGACCGGGACATCGGGGGCTACACCTTC. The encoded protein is CASSRFDRDIGGYTF.

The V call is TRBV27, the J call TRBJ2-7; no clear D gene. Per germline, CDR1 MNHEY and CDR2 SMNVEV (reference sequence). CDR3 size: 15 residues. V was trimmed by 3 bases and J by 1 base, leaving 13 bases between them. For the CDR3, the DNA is TGTGCCAGCAGTTTCGGGTACCCCGGGTCCTACGAGCAGTACTTC. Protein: CASSFGYPGSYEQYF.

The CDR3 is CASSFSSGTAYEQYF. The CDR3 DNA reads TGCGCCAGCAGCTTTAGCAGCGGAACAGCCTACGAGCAGTACTTC. V gene TRBV5-1 combines with J gene TRBJ2-7; D is perhaps TRBD2 (5 bases). Germline V lookup: CDR1 SGHRS, CDR2 YFSETQ. The length of the CDR3 is 15 residues. The V gene lost 2 bases and the J gene lost 2 bases, with 14 bases spanning the gap.

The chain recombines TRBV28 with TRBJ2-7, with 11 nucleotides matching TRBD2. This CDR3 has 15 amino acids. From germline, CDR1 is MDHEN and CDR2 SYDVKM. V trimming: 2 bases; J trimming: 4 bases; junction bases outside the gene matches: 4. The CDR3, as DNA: TGTGCCAGCAGTTTAGTAGCGGGAGGGCCGTACGAGCAGTACTTC. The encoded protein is CASSLVAGGPYEQYF.

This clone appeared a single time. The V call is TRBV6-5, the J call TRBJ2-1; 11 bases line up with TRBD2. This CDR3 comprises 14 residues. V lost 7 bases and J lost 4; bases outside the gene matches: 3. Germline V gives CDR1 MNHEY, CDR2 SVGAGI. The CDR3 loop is CASTRLAGYNEQFF. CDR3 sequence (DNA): TGTGCCAGCACGAGACTAGCGGGATACAATGAGCAGTTCTTC.

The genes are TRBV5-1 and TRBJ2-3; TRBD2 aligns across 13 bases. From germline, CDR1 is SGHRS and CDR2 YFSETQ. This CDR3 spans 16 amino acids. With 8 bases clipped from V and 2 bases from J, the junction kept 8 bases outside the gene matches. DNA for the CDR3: TGCGCCAGTGGTGAAGGACTAGCGGGAGTCACAGATACGCAGTATTTT. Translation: CASGEGLAGVTDTQYF.